The T cell receptor beta chain under discussion was sequenced for a study of shared T cell receptors in the human thymus. This table comes from immunoSEQ multiplex PCR, and its TCRdb copy is limited to in-frame clones, with some not included. The sample records roughly 710,000 clones, around 85% being singletons. V shed 3 bases, J shed 10 bases, and the junction held 4 bases outside the gene matches. The CDR3 loop spans 14 amino acids. Germline-derived CDR1 and CDR2 are MNHNS and SASEGT. The sample also formed part of further work on human thymus T cells. This second study says: Infants served as donors; they were healthy and Finnish and were having corrective surgery for congenital heart defects. The source of the thymus tissue was resections taken during corrective heart surgery. In unrelated individuals, thymic repertoires overlapped highly, according to related research.

This TCR came from a girl under two years old with a congenital heart defect. This chain uses TRBV6-1 with TRBJ1-6; 9 bases agree with TRBD1. The sample consisted of thymocytes. In DNA form, the CDR3 reads TGTGCCAGCAGTGAGGACAGGGGTAAGTCACCCCTCCACTTT. This codes for CASSEDRGKSPLHF.